These T cell receptor beta chains were read from a single sample in a study of T cell responses to AZD1222 COVID-19 vaccine. Assay: immunoSEQ multiplex PCR; the TCRdb copy retains only in-frame clones and omits some. The repertoire includes some 120,000 clones, approximately 88% of them detected once, and 15% to 20% sits in the top ten. Sequences were derived from peripheral blood, sampled on day 0 of MenACWY control vaccination. These receptors all come from an adult in good health. The CDR3 runs from the conserved cysteine through the conserved F or W. The D gene is left open where the match is weak. For some rows the clone size is stated as once, few or many, or as a class when expanded; others skip it.

TRBV28	-	-	TRBJ1-5	TGTGCCAGCAGACGTGGCAATCAGCCCCAGCATTTT	CASRRGNQPQHF
TRBV19	-	-	TRBJ1-5	TGTGCCGCCGCGTGGACAGCCGGCAATCAGCCCCAGCATTTT	CAAAWTAGNQPQHF
TRBV4-1	-	-	TRBJ2-3	TGCGCCAGCAGCCAAGGCACTCGAGTTTATACGCAGTATTTT	CASSQGTRVYTQYF
TRBV10-3	-	TRBD2	TRBJ2-3	TGTGCCATCAGGGGGGTGACTAGCGGGAGGGAGGCAGATACGCAGTATTTT	CAIRGVTSGREADTQYF
TRBV11-2	-	-	TRBJ2-7	TGTGCCAGCAGACACCCCGGGGTTATTGTCTACGAGCAGTACTTC	CASRHPGVIVYEQYF
TRBV28	-	-	TRBJ2-7	TGTGCCAGCAGTAGGGCCTTAACCTACGAGCAGTACTTC	CASSRALTYEQYF
TRBV3-1/TRBV3-2	once	TRBD1	TRBJ1-4	TGTGCCAGCAGCCTCCACCGGACAGGTCAGGGAGAAAAACTGTTTTTT	CASSLHRTGQGEKLFF
TRBV18	-	-	TRBJ2-7	TGTGCCAGCTCATCCCGGACCGGGACGGGGAACGAGCAGTACTTC	CASSSRTGTGNEQYF
TRBV4-1	-	-	TRBJ2-6	TGCGCCAGCAGCGTCCAGCCTGGGGCCAACGTCCTGACTTTC	CASSVQPGANVLTF
TRBV27	-	TRBD1	TRBJ1-1	TGTGCCAGCAGTTTAAACAGGGGAAACACTGAAGCTTTCTTT	CASSLNRGNTEAFF
TRBV4-1	-	-	TRBJ2-4	TGCGCCAGCAGCCAAGTAACGGTTGACCGAAAGTACTTC	CASSQVTVDRKYF
TRBV25-1	-	-	TRBJ2-1	TGTGCCACCGGCTGGCTGGGAGGTGAGCAGTTCTTC	CATGWLGGEQFF
TRBV27	-	-	TRBJ2-5	TGTGCCAGCAGATTCTATTCGAGAGGGGCTCGCCAAGAGACCCAGTACTTC	CASRFYSRGARQETQYF
TRBV5-1	-	-	TRBJ1-5	TGCGCCAGCAGCTTGGAACCGGGGAGGGAGCCCCAGCATTTT	CASSLEPGREPQHF
TRBV28	-	TRBD1	TRBJ2-5	TGTGCCAGCAGTTCCCATCTTTCGGTCGGGACAGGGGGCGTGTGGGAGACCCAGTACTTC	CASSSHLSVGTGGVWETQYF
TRBV5-6	-	-	TRBJ2-3	TGTGCCAGCAGCCGTCGTCAGGGGTGGGTCACAGATACGCAGTATTTT	CASSRRQGWVTDTQYF
TRBV27	-	-	TRBJ2-2	TGTGCCAGCAGTTTGCTACCGGTGGACGGGGAGCTGTTTTTT	CASSLLPVDGELFF
TRBV9	-	TRBD1	TRBJ2-1	TGTGCCAGCAGCGTGATGGGTCAGGGGGCCTACAATGAGCAGTTCTTC	CASSVMGQGAYNEQFF
TRBV11-1	-	-	TRBJ1-3	TGTGCCAGCAGCTTAGCGCCAACGAGGGCGGAAGGAAACACCATATATTTT	CASSLAPTRAEGNTIYF
TRBV24-1	-	-	TRBJ2-5	TGTGCCACCAGTGACCGACTAGTCACGGAGACCCAGTACTTC	CATSDRLVTETQYF
TRBV6-4	-	-	TRBJ1-5	TGTGCCAGCAGGGGAAGTCAGCCCCAGCATTTT	CASRGSQPQHF
TRBV24-1	once	-	TRBJ2-1	TGTGCCACCAGTGTATTAAATGAGCAGTTCTTC	CATSVLNEQFF
TRBV5-4	-	-	TRBJ1-2	TGTGCCAGCAGCCTCGGTGGGAAGTCGGGCGCCCATGGCTACACCTTC	CASSLGGKSGAHGYTF
TRBV27	-	TRBD2	TRBJ2-7	TGTGCCAGCGGGACTAGCGGGAGAATCCCCTACGAGCAGTACTTC	CASGTSGRIPYEQYF
TRBV30	-	-	TRBJ2-5	TGTGCCTGGATGGGGGAGGAAGAGCAAGAGACCCAGTACTTC	CAWMGEEEQETQYF
TRBV2	-	-	TRBJ2-7	TGTGCCAGCAGTGAATCGAATTGGTTAGTCGGGTCTAGCTACGAGCAGTACTTC	CASSESNWLVGSSYEQYF